This T cell receptor beta chain was found in a study of blood T cell repertoires in COVID-19. Whole-study context: Whether acute or convalescent, the COVID-19 samples came from the United States, Italy and Spain. T cells, B-cell-depleted T cells, or PBMCs supplied cDNA or gDNA.

The germline V gene encodes CDR1 SEHNR and CDR2 FQNEAQ (reference sequence). Trimming cost V 4 bases and J 7 bases; bases outside gene matches: 7. The CDR3 is 14 amino acids. Per the authors' pipeline: Estimated nucleated cell counts came from reference gene primer amplification. Method: immunoSEQ multiplex PCR; TCRdb's copy keeps in-frame clones and lacks some. The D gene and trimming were derived from the DNA, and the V and J assignments and clone size from that table. The sample lists approximately 68,000 clones, roughly 86% occurring once. This receptor was identified in a woman aged 55-75 years with acute or convalescent COVID-19. The sequenced material came from peripheral blood. This chain links TRBV7-9 with TRBJ2-1, with 7 bases matching TRBD1. Written as DNA, the CDR3 is TGTGCCAGCAGCTCCCGGGACAGCCCTAATGAGCAGTTCTTC. Its protein is CASSSRDSPNEQFF.